This TCR beta chain was recovered during a study of shared clonotypes between healthy human individuals. TCRdb keeps only in-frame clones here, not all; method: immunoSEQ multiplex PCR. Of about 590,000 clones detected, less than 97% appear once; the ten largest clones hold 0.11%. This CDR3 has 12 residues. V was clipped by 6 bases and J by 6 bases; unmatched bases: 3. Germline V gene sequence: CDR1 SEHNR, CDR2 FQNEAQ (reference sequence). Notes on the study in general: In this cohort, only blood was sampled, and tissue repertoires likely differ. Inspection by rarefaction showed sorted-subset sequencing to be incomplete despite large depth. Clonotypes not shared had lower generation probabilities than those common to all four donors.

Comment on this clone: Antigen: not known.

Naivety among CD8 cells was defined by CD45RO negativity and positive CCR7 selection, thereby excluding terminally differentiated effector memory CD45RA+ cells. The clonotype comes from a woman under 40 in good health. The V and J genes are TRBV7-9 and TRBJ1-1, with 8 bases aligning to TRBD1. Specimen: naive CD8+ T cells sorted from blood. The CDR3 nucleotides read TGTGCCAGCAGGACAGGGGTATCTGAAGCTTTCTTT. This gives the protein CASRTGVSEAFF.